The 21 T cell receptor beta chains in this list originate from one sample, sequenced in a study of blood T cell repertoires in COVID-19. TCRdb keeps only in-frame clones here, not all; method: immunoSEQ multiplex PCR. Of more than 80,000 clones listed, around 81% are singletons. The sequenced sample consisted of peripheral blood. The source of these receptors is a woman in her 70s with acute or convalescent COVID-19.

The chain employs TRBV11-1 and TRBJ2-7; no definite D call. Trimming took 4 bases from V and 1 from J, leaving 14 bases between them. Germline loops: CDR1 SGHAT, CDR2 FQDESV (reference sequence). The CDR3 is made up of 15 amino acids. The CDR3 nucleotides read TGTGCCAGCAGCTCAACCGGGTCATGGTCCTACGAGCAGTACTTC. Protein product: CASSSTGSWSYEQYF.

The V gene is TRBV3-1 (or the pseudogene TRBV3-2), the J gene TRBJ1-3; 7 bases fit TRBD1. V shed 6 bases, J shed 2 bases, and the junction held 4 bases outside the gene matches. Looked up from germline, CDR1 is LGHDT and CDR2 is YNNKEL (reference sequence). This CDR3 spans 14 amino acids. CDR3 DNA: TGTGCCAGCAGTATTACAGGGGCTGGAAACACCATATATTTT. It specifies CASSITGAGNTIYF.

This clone was seen more than once but under ten times. The chain couples TRBV30 to TRBJ1-4; 10 nucleotides agree with TRBD1. The CDR3 has 15 amino acids. CDR1 is GTSNPN, CDR2 SVGIG, per germline (reference sequence). The J segment lost 6 bases and the V segment lost 2 bases, leaving 6 bases of the junction unmatched. The CDR3 nucleotides read TGTGCCTGGAGTATTCCGGGACAGGGGTATGAAAAACTGTTTTTT. Residues: CAWSIPGQGYEKLFF.

Concerning this clone: Distinct nucleotide sequences in the sample also encode this CDR3. The rearrangement links TRBV7-3 to TRBJ2-2; 10 bases are a match to TRBD1. V lost 5 bases, J lost 8 bases, and 8 bases stayed unmatched. In germline, CDR1 is SGHTA, CDR2 FQGTGA. The CDR3 length is 15 residues. CDR3: CASSLPGQGRGELFF. CDR3 in DNA: TGTGCCAGCAGCCTACCGGGACAGGGGCGGGGGGAGCTGTTTTTT.

This clone was seen a single time. The genes are TRBV9 and TRBJ1-1; D unclear. Germline V CDR1 and CDR2: SGDLS, YYNGEE. The V gene lost 3 bases and the J gene lost 4 bases, with 10 bases spanning the gap. This CDR3 comprises 13 residues. This chain's CDR3 is CASSGPDITEAFF. DNA of the CDR3: TGTGCCAGCAGCGGGCCCGATATCACTGAAGCTTTCTTT.

The gene calls are TRBV7-2 and TRBJ1-6; TRBD1 agrees at 7 bases. Germline V CDR1 and CDR2: SGHTA, FQGNSA. CDR3 size: 15 residues. Unmatched junction bases numbered 3, after V lost 1 base and J lost 6 bases. The CDR3 DNA follows: TGTGCCAGCAGCTTAGAGGGGGCCCGTAATTCACCCCTCCACTTT. Its protein product is CASSLEGARNSPLHF.

V usage is TRBV19 and J usage is TRBJ2-1; no clear D gene. The CDR3 loop spans 13 amino acids. V lost 1 base and J 4 bases, leaving 5 bases between the germline ends. The germline V gene has CDR1 LNHDA and CDR2 SQIVND (reference sequence). This CDR3 is CASSIGGYNEQFF. For the CDR3, the DNA is TGTGCCAGTAGTATAGGCGGATACAATGAGCAGTTCTTC.

This chain connects TRBV24-1 to TRBJ2-1; 7 positions match TRBD1. Unmatched junction bases numbered 3, after V lost 4 bases and J lost 7 bases. The germline gives CDR1 KGHDR, CDR2 SFDVKD. The CDR3 is made up of 13 amino acids. The DNA for the CDR3 is TGTGCCACCAGTGACCAGACAGGGAATGAGCAGTTCTTC. Translated: CATSDQTGNEQFF.

The chain uses TRBV6-5 and TRBJ1-2; no clear D gene. CDR3 length equals 15 residues. Trimming removed 6 bases at V and 3 bases at J, with 17 bases between. Per the germline V gene, CDR1 is MNHEY and CDR2 is SVGAGI. CDR3 nucleotide sequence: TGTGCCAGCAGCCTCCAGTGGAGCGATCACTATGGCTACACCTTC. This sequence encodes CASSLQWSDHYGYTF.

V gene TRBV24-1 combines with J gene TRBJ2-2; 11 bases are a match to TRBD2. In germline, CDR1 is KGHDR, CDR2 SFDVKD. V lost 7 bases to trimming and J lost 2 bases; unmatched junction nucleotides: 5. The CDR3 has 16 residues. CDR3 in amino acids: CATRASGGQNTGELFF. The CDR3 nucleotides are TGTGCCACCAGGGCTAGCGGGGGGCAAAACACCGGGGAGCTGTTTTTT.

The gene calls are TRBV3-1 (or the pseudogene TRBV3-2) and TRBJ2-1, with D maybe TRBD1 (6 bases). Trimming removed 4 bases from V and 9 bases from J, with 19 bases in between. This CDR3 has 15 amino acids. Germline V gives CDR1 LGHDT, CDR2 YNNKEL (reference sequence). Here the CDR3 DNA reads TGTGCCAGCAGCCCGGGCGATTACAGGGCAGGTGAGCAGTTCTTC. It is translated as CASSPGDYRAGEQFF.

The chain uses TRBV18 and TRBJ1-1; D might be TRBD1 (5 bases). Per the germline V gene, CDR1 is KGHSH and CDR2 is LQKENI. This CDR3 is built from 14 residues. V was trimmed by 3 bases and J by 4 bases, leaving 12 bases between them. CDR3 bases: TGTGCCAGCTCACCGATCGATAGGGGCACTGAAGCTTTCTTT. Encoded protein: CASSPIDRGTEAFF.

The chain links TRBV29-1 to TRBJ1-1; D ambiguous. V dropped 4 bases and J dropped 1 base, with 10 bases sitting between them. The CDR3 runs 13 residues. Germline V gives CDR1 SQVTM, CDR2 ANQGSEA. CDR3 residues: CSVGEQANTEAFF. The CDR3 nucleotides read TGCAGCGTTGGAGAGCAGGCGAACACTGAAGCTTTCTTT.

This sequence joins TRBV5-1 and TRBJ2-7; perhaps TRBD1 as D (6 bases). The V end was cut by 3 bases, the J end by 2 bases, with 12 bases between. CDR1 is SGHRS, CDR2 YFSETQ, per germline. The CDR3 length is 14 residues. CDR3 sequence: CASSSLQGPYEQYF. The CDR3 DNA reads TGCGCCAGCAGCTCCTTACAGGGTCCCTACGAGCAGTACTTC.

The V gene is TRBV30, the J gene TRBJ2-2; the D gene is possibly TRBD1 (6 bases). The CDR3 consists of 14 residues. The germline V gene encodes CDR1 GTSNPN and CDR2 SVGIG (reference sequence). V lost 8 bases to trimming and J lost 2 bases, with 15 bases between them. The CDR3 sequence is CAGYRDTNTGELFF. Here the CDR3 DNA reads TGTGCCGGTTACCGGGACACTAACACCGGGGAGCTGTTTTTT.

The chain recombines TRBV5-1 with TRBJ2-3; D perhaps matches TRBD2 (5 bases). The CDR3 contains 15 residues. The germline V gene encodes CDR1 SGHRS and CDR2 YFSETQ. Trimming pared 4 bases from V and 1 base from J, leaving 13 bases between. The chain's CDR3 is CASSPIAIGTDTQYF. CDR3 DNA sequence: TGCGCCAGCAGCCCCATAGCGATTGGCACAGATACGCAGTATTTT. The variable domain in full, completed from reference TRBV5-1 and TRBJ2-3, reads KAGVTQTPRYLIKTRGQQVTLSCSPISGHRSVSWYQQTPGQGLQFLFEYFSETQRNKGNFPGRFSGRQFSNSRSEMNVSTLELGDSALYLCASSPIAIGTDTQYFGPGTRLTVL.

The chain links TRBV7-9 to TRBJ2-3; 10 bases map to TRBD2. Per the germline V gene, CDR1 is SEHNR and CDR2 is FQNEAQ (reference sequence). V gave up 5 bases and J gave up 2 bases; unmatched junction bases: 10. The CDR3 length is 17 residues. DNA of the CDR3: TGTGCCAGCAGCAAGCCTACCGGGACTAGCGCCACAGATACGCAGTATTTT. This encodes CASSKPTGTSATDTQYF.

The rearrangement links TRBV4-2 to TRBJ2-1; D is uncertain. The CDR3 extends over 15 amino acids. V gave up 0 bases and J gave up 9 bases, with 15 bases separating them. Germline lookup yields CDR1 LGHNA and CDR2 YNFKEQ. In DNA, the CDR3 is TGTGCCAGCAGCCAAGATCGGAGTTCTAACGGTGAGCAGTTCTTC. Its translation: CASSQDRSSNGEQFF.

The chain combines TRBV23-1 with TRBJ1-5; the D is unclear. TRBV23-1 is designated an ORF whose function remains uncertain. This CDR3 contains 18 residues. V lost 4 bases, J lost 0 bases, and 19 bases lay in between. Written as DNA, the CDR3 is TGCGCCAGCAGTCTAATCCCCAATACAAATCATAGCAATCAGCCCCAGCATTTT. It translates to CASSLIPNTNHSNQPQHF.

This chain links TRBV27 with TRBJ2-3; maybe TRBD2 (7 bases). Germline CDR1 and CDR2: MNHEY and SMNVEV (reference sequence). V shed 5 bases and J shed 4 bases, with 16 bases lying between them. The CDR3 covers 15 residues. CDR3 loop: CASSPPGGRSDTQYF. The CDR3 DNA reads TGTGCCAGCAGTCCTCCGGGGGGCCGATCAGATACGCAGTATTTT.

V is TRBV25-1 and J is TRBJ1-2; 8 bases are a match to TRBD1. The germline gives CDR1 MGHDK, CDR2 SYGVNS. The trim removed 5 bases at V and 7 bases at J, leaving 3 bases unmatched. This CDR3 has 12 amino acids. The CDR3 loop is CASSWTGSGYTF. CDR3 sequence (DNA): TGTGCCAGCAGTTGGACAGGGTCTGGCTACACCTTC.